This T cell receptor beta chain was recovered during a study of blood T cells in healthy people across ages. Next came a second PCR, run for about 7 to 11 cycles, which used a sample-barcoded 5' primer along with a J-beta primer mix. The template-switch adaptor, which had 12 random nucleotides, put a tag on each cDNA molecule. Every sample returned 2.5 million or more CDR3-containing paired-end reads. A single record per CDR3 protein comes from TCRdb applying MiXCR to the 5' RACE reads. The data contain some 920,000 distinct CDR3 sequences, just over 50% of them singletons. In germline, CDR1 is SEHNR, CDR2 FQNEAQ (reference sequence). The CDR3 runs 15 residues.

Specimen: blood. The clonotype comes from a woman aged 60-75 years in good health. This sequence joins TRBV7-9 and TRBJ2-7, with a weak D call TRBD2 (5 bases). The assigned J gene may be wrong: the sequence end matches TRBJ2-5 better. CDR3 sequence: CASGPRGGLGETQYF. The CDR3 coding sequence is TGTGCCAGCGGCCCCAGAGGAGGCTTAGGGGAGACCCAGTACTTC.